This TCR beta chain was captured by sequencing in a study of early T cells in non-severe SARS-CoV-2 infection. Study-wide findings and caveats: The matching step, a VDJdb search, favored anti-spike CD8 responses and missed private and CD4 specificities.

Unique molecular identifiers tagged individual cDNA molecules. TCRdb analysed the 5' RACE reads with MiXCR anew, one entry per CDR3 protein. The sample records 29,000 or so distinct CDR3 sequences, about 10% being singletons. A note on this clonotype: As yet, its antigen is unknown.

CDR3 length equals 15 residues. CDR1 is SGHTA and CDR2 is FQGTGA in the germline V gene. The V and J ends lost 6 bases and 1 base respectively, with 15 bases between them. The V gene is TRBV7-3, the J gene TRBJ2-5; weak D call: TRBD1 (6 bases). The sequenced sample consisted of whole blood. This clonotype was obtained from an adult who was a healthcare worker with PCR-confirmed SARS-CoV-2 infection or an uninfected control (not recorded which). The DNA of the CDR3 is TGTGCCAGCAGTCGTCACACAGGGTCCCAAGAGACCCAGTACTTC. This gives the protein CASSRHTGSQETQYF.